One and the same sample provided the 29 T cell receptor beta chains below, sequenced in a study of T cells in women clearing cervical HPV infection. Assay used: immunoSEQ multiplex PCR; TCRdb lists only in-frame clones, some missing. The specimen's table records 25,000 to 35,000 clones. Input material: blood buffy coat. The receptors were sampled from a woman between 18 and 70 years old with a cervical HPV16 infection that either progressed to CIN3+ or cleared (not recorded which).

The part of the CDR3 DNA that was read is TGTGCCAGCACGATTAGCGGGGGGGCCTCCTACAATGAG. Its translation is CASTISGGASYNE. The full CDR3 protein is CASTISGGASYNEQFF. The gene calls are TRBV19 and TRBJ2-1; 11 bases are a match to TRBD2. Read sequence stops 3 residues before the CDR3 end, and the germline J gene provides the missing end. There are 16 residues in the CDR3. Looked up from germline, CDR1 is LNHDA and CDR2 is SQIVND (reference sequence). The V segment lost 9 bases and the J segment 0 bases; nucleotides outside the gene matches: 7.

On this clone itself: The CDR3 goes on 3 residues after the read ends, and that part is filled in from the germline J gene. The chain recombines TRBV12-3 or TRBV12-4 with TRBJ1-1, with a tentative D call TRBD1 (6 bases). CDR3 size: 13 residues. The CDR3 sequence: CASSGLGGRRAFF. The part of the CDR3 DNA that was read is TGTGCCAGCAGTGGTTTGGGGGGGCGAAGA.

To note about this clone: The CDR3 end lies 3 residues beyond the end of the read and is filled in from the germline J gene. This sequence joins TRBV2 and TRBJ1-2; D gene uncertain. The length of the CDR3 is 14 residues. Trimming stripped 3 bases from V and 0 bases from J, with 8 bases between. Germline CDR1 SNHLY, CDR2 FYNNEI. CDR3 DNA, as far as it was read: TGTGCCAGCAGTGATGGGCGAGCTAACTATGGC. This codes for CASSDGRANYG. The whole CDR3 sequence is CASSDGRANYGYTF.

Turning to this clone: The read is 3 residues too short to cover the CDR3 end, so that end is filled in from the germline J gene. The rearrangement uses TRBV4-1 and TRBJ1-1; TRBD1 might be the D (5 bases). Germline-derived CDR1 and CDR2 are MGHRA and YSYEKL. V was pared by 3 bases and J by 5 bases, with 13 bases between. The CDR3 has 14 residues. CDR3 residues: CASSQETKGTEAFF. Incomplete CDR3 DNA: TGCGCCAGCAGCCAGGAGACGAAGGGGACTGAA.

As concerns this clone: The read falls 3 residues short of the CDR3 end, and the missing part is taken from the germline J gene. The chain couples TRBV6-1 to TRBJ2-7, with D possibly matching TRBD1 (6 bases). Trimming cost V 4 bases and J 2 bases, with 9 bases left between them. This CDR3 region has 13 residues. Germline V gene data show CDR1 as MNHNS and CDR2 as SASEGT. The CDR3 loop reads CASSGQDTYEQYF. CDR3 DNA (partial): TGTGCCAGCAGTGGACAGGATACCTACGAG.

Remarks on this clone: The read falls 3 residues short of the CDR3 end, and the missing part is taken from the germline J gene. The chain employs TRBV19 and TRBJ2-5, with 7 bases identical to TRBD1. The V gene's germline CDR1 is LNHDA and CDR2 SQIVND (reference sequence). The CDR3 covers 15 residues. The V gene end was trimmed by 1 base and the J gene end by 3 bases; junction bases not matched to a gene: 5. The part of the CDR3 DNA that was read is TGTGCCAGTAGTATAGGCCTGGACAGGAAAGAGACC. It is translated as CASSIGLDRKET. The entire CDR3 is CASSIGLDRKETQYF.

In the case of this clone: With the read ending 3 residues before the CDR3 end, the germline J gene is used to fill in that end. This chain links TRBV7-9 with TRBJ1-5, with TRBD1 matching 7 bases. This CDR3 is built from 14 residues. The V gene end was trimmed by 5 bases and the J gene end by 4 bases; junction bases not matched to a gene: 5. Per germline, CDR1 SEHNR and CDR2 FQNEAQ (reference sequence). The sequenced CDR3 bases are TGTGCCAGCAGCCCCGGACAGGTAAATCAGCCC. Translated, it gives CASSPGQVNQP. The full CDR3 sequence reads CASSPGQVNQPQHF.

This CDR3 is CASSVTSKNEQFF. The covered CDR3 bases are TGTGCCAGCAGTGTGACTAGCAAGAATGAG. The chain links TRBV6-4 to TRBJ2-1, with 7 bases that match TRBD2. The observed sequence ends 3 residues before the CDR3 terminus, with the missing tail filled in from the germline J gene. V was clipped by 4 bases and J by 7 bases; unmatched bases: 4. Per the germline V gene, CDR1 is MRHNA and CDR2 is SNTAGT. The CDR3 is 13 amino acids.

Notes on this clone: The CDR3 end lies 3 residues beyond the end of the read and is filled in from the germline J gene. The chain links TRBV20-1 to TRBJ1-5, with D uncertain. The germline V gene encodes CDR1 DFQATT and CDR2 SNEGSKA (reference sequence). CDR3 length equals 13 residues. Trimming removed 2 bases from V and 8 bases from J, with 13 bases in between. This chain's CDR3 is CSARQEQIEPQHF. The sequenced part of the CDR3 DNA is TGCAGTGCTAGACAGGAGCAAATTGAGCCC.

Concerning this clone itself: Read sequence stops 3 residues before the CDR3 end, and the germline J gene provides the missing end. This chain joins TRBV18 and TRBJ2-7; 8 bases are a match to TRBD1. This CDR3 is built from 16 residues. CDR1 KGHSH and CDR2 LQKENI come from the germline V gene. V dropped 6 bases and J dropped 3; count of bases not matched to a gene: 13. The CDR3: CASSPLRRTGNYEQYF. The CDR3 bases that were read are TGTGCCAGCTCCCCCTTGCGCAGGACAGGGAACTACGAG.

A word on this clone: The read falls 3 residues short of the CDR3 end, and the missing part is taken from the germline J gene. This chain connects TRBV6-1 to TRBJ2-7; possibly TRBD1 or TRBD2 for D (7 bases each). Trimming stripped 3 bases from V and 5 bases from J, with 14 bases between. Germline CDR1 reads MNHNS; CDR2 reads SASEGT. This CDR3 spans 14 amino acids. The covered CDR3 bases are TGTGCCAGCAGTGAGGGGAGGGGGCTCGACGAG. As protein: CASSEGRGLDE. The CDR3 reads in full as CASSEGRGLDEQYF.

A word on this clone: Coverage ceases 3 residues before the CDR3 finishes, and the germline J gene fills in the end. The chain joins TRBV20-1 to TRBJ2-3, with TRBD2 matching 8 bases. Germline V CDR1 and CDR2: DFQATT, SNEGSKA (reference sequence). The CDR3 spans 15 residues. J gave up 4 bases and V 8 bases, and 14 bases lay outside the gene matches. The CDR3 is CSPTGRGGLADTQYF. CDR3 DNA (partial): TGCAGTCCCACGGGTCGGGGGGGCCTCGCAGATACG.

Worth noting for this clone: The read is 3 residues too short to cover the CDR3 end, so that end is filled in from the germline J gene. This chain uses TRBV20-1 with TRBJ2-5; TRBD2 agrees at 8 bases. The CDR3 is 12 amino acids. V gave up 5 bases and J gave up 5 bases; unmatched junction bases: 4. The V gene's germline CDR1 is DFQATT and CDR2 SNEGSKA (reference sequence). CDR3 bases read: TGCAGTGCTCGGACTAGCTCGGAGACC. Protein: CSARTSSET. In full, the CDR3 reads CSARTSSETQYF.

Concerning this clone: With the read ending 3 residues before the CDR3 end, the germline J gene is used to fill in that end. The V gene is TRBV18, the J gene TRBJ1-1, with D possibly TRBD1 on 5 matching bases. CDR1 and CDR2 from the germline V gene are KGHSH and LQKENI. The CDR3 loop spans 16 amino acids. The sequenced part of the CDR3 DNA is TGTGCCAGCTCACCCTACACTAGCGGGGCCTTCAATGAG. Amino acids: CASSPYTSGAFNE. The complete CDR3 sequence is CASSPYTSGAFNEAFF.

As for this clone: The read finishes 3 residues shy of the CDR3 end, and the germline J gene is used to complete it. The gene calls are TRBV6-4 and TRBJ2-3; 9 bases align to TRBD2. CDR3 size: 15 residues. V shed 6 bases, J shed 6 bases, and the junction held 10 bases outside the gene matches. Germline V gene data show CDR1 as MRHNA and CDR2 as SNTAGT. CDR3 region: CASSEQAGGADTQYF. CDR3 DNA, as far as it was read: TGTGCCAGCAGCGAACAAGCGGGGGGCGCGGATACG.

A remark on this clone: The read halts 3 residues ahead of the CDR3 end, with the missing end drawn from the germline J gene. This rearrangement joins TRBV4-1 to TRBJ2-5, with 8 positions matching TRBD2. CDR1 and CDR2 from the germline V gene are MGHRA and YSYEKL. The V gene end was trimmed by 4 bases and the J gene end by 2 bases; junction bases not matched to a gene: 6. This CDR3 has 15 amino acids. CDR3 bases read: TGCGCCAGCAGCCCCATCCAGCGGGGGCAAGAGACC. It yields the protein CASSPIQRGQET. The entire CDR3 reads CASSPIQRGQETQYF.

Partial CDR3 DNA: TGCAGTGCTAACAGGGACAGGGACTCCTACGAG. Translation: CSANRDRDSYE. The whole CDR3 sequence is CSANRDRDSYEQYF. V usage is TRBV20-1 and J usage is TRBJ2-7; 9 bases align to TRBD1. Read sequence stops 3 residues before the CDR3 end, and the germline J gene provides the missing end. The CDR3 is 14 amino acids. Unmatched junction bases numbered 4, after V lost 4 bases and J lost 0 bases. Germline V CDR1 and CDR2: DFQATT, SNEGSKA (reference sequence).

Remarks on this clone: The read ends 3 residues early relative to the CDR3; the germline J gene fills the gap. The chain combines TRBV9 with TRBJ2-7, with 7 bases fitting TRBD1. This CDR3 contains 13 residues. The ends lost 3 bases at V and 6 bases at J; junction bases unmatched: 6. From germline, CDR1 is SGDLS and CDR2 YYNGEE. Incomplete CDR3 DNA: TGTGCCAGCAGCGGAAGACAGGGTGCCGAG. Its protein is CASSGRQGAE. The entire CDR3 sequence reads CASSGRQGAEQYF.

A remark on this clone: Read sequence stops 3 residues before the CDR3 end, and the germline J gene provides the missing end. J is TRBJ1-2 and V is TRBV20-1, with D hard to call. Looked up from germline, CDR1 is DFQATT and CDR2 is SNEGSKA (reference sequence). V was cut by 0 bases and J by 5 bases, with 13 bases left in between. The CDR3 is 14 residues long. The CDR3 sequence is CSARDLNQAYGYTF. The part of the CDR3 DNA that was read is TGCAGTGCTAGAGATCTTAACCAGGCTTATGGC.

Details on this clone: The read halts 3 residues ahead of the CDR3 end, with the missing end drawn from the germline J gene. The chain employs TRBV27 and TRBJ1-1; 7 bases align to TRBD1. Germline lookup yields CDR1 MNHEY and CDR2 SMNVEV (reference sequence). V was clipped by 5 bases and J by 0 bases; unmatched bases: 3. This CDR3 contains 14 residues. This chain's CDR3 is CASSPGTVNTEAFF. CDR3 bases read: TGTGCCAGCAGTCCCGGGACAGTGAACACTGAA.

A word on this clone: The read gets to within 3 residues of the CDR3 end, and the germline J gene fills in the rest. J is TRBJ2-1 and V is TRBV19; D remains unclear. CDR1 LNHDA and CDR2 SQIVND come from the germline V gene (reference sequence). V lost 0 bases, J lost 7 bases, and 7 bases lay in between. This CDR3 contains 13 residues. The chain's CDR3 is CASSIEVGNEQFF. The CDR3 DNA, read in part, is TGTGCCAGTAGTATAGAAGTAGGGAATGAG.

A note on this clone: The observed sequence ends 3 residues before the CDR3 terminus, with the missing tail filled in from the germline J gene. The chain uses TRBV6-4 and TRBJ2-3, with D unclear. The germline V gene has CDR1 MRHNA and CDR2 SNTAGT. The CDR3 is 13 residues long. V was clipped by 2 bases and J by 1 base, with 4 bases between them. CDR3: CASSDRGTDTQYF. The CDR3 DNA, read in part, is TGTGCCAGCAGTGACAGGGGCACAGATACG.

Concerning this clone itself: The read ends 3 residues shy of where the CDR3 ends; the end is completed using the germline J gene. The chain uses TRBV5-1 and TRBJ2-1, with 8 bases lining up with TRBD2. The CDR3 contains 16 residues. V shed 3 bases, J shed 0 bases, and the junction held 5 bases outside the gene matches. The germline gives CDR1 SGHRS, CDR2 YFSETQ. The sequenced CDR3 bases are TGCGCCAGCAGCTGGGGAGCGGGGGCCTCCTACAATGAG. Translating it yields CASSWGAGASYNE. The whole CDR3 protein is CASSWGAGASYNEQFF.

The CDR3 DNA, read in part, is TGTGCCAGCAGGGCGGGACTGGAAGACTACGAG. Translating gives CASRAGLEDYE. The whole CDR3 is CASRAGLEDYEQYF. The V call is TRBV2, the J call TRBJ2-7, with D perhaps matching TRBD2 (6 bases). With the read ending 3 residues before the CDR3 end, the germline J gene is used to fill in that end. The germline V and J ends were trimmed by 6 bases and 3 bases, with 15 bases remaining between them. Germline V gene lookup returns CDR1 SNHLY and CDR2 FYNNEI. CDR3 length: 14 amino acids. Supplemented by reference TRBV2 and TRBJ2-7, the full variable domain reads EPEVTQTPSHQVTQMGQEVILRCVPISNHLYFYWYRQILGQKVEFLVSFYNNEISEKSEIFDDQFSVERPDGSNFTLKIRSTKLEDSAMYFCASRAGLEDYEQYFGPGTRLTVT.

The CDR3 DNA, read in part, is TGTGCCACCCTAAGGGACAGGGGGCGGGAG. This encodes CATLRDRGRE. The whole CDR3 protein is CATLRDRGRELFF. The chain is built from TRBV28 and TRBJ2-2; 12 bases are a match to TRBD1. The CDR3 goes on 3 residues after the read ends, and that part is filled in from the germline J gene. The CDR3 runs to 13 residues. CDR1 and CDR2 (germline): MDHEN, SYDVKM. Losses at the gene ends were 10 bases for V and 9 bases for J; bases not matched to a gene: 6.

Note on this clone: The sequence runs out 3 residues before the end of the CDR3; the remainder is reconstructed from the germline J gene. The chain recombines TRBV20-1 with TRBJ1-2; 9 bases agree with TRBD1. Germline CDR1 and CDR2: DFQATT and SNEGSKA (reference sequence). CDR3 length equals 15 residues. V was clipped by 5 bases and J by 0 bases; unmatched bases: 7. CDR3 residues: CSASPRQGANYGYTF. CDR3 bases read: TGCAGTGCTTCCCCGAGACAGGGGGCTAACTATGGC.

On this clone itself: Read sequence stops 3 residues before the CDR3 end, and the germline J gene provides the missing end. This chain connects TRBV10-3 to TRBJ1-6; D is perhaps TRBD1 (5 bases). From germline, CDR1 is ENHRY and CDR2 SYGVKD. The CDR3 loop spans 15 amino acids. Trimming shortened V by 3 bases and J by 10 bases, and 16 bases separated the two germline ends. The CDR3 bases that were read are TGTGCCATCAGTGAAAGCAGGGAGGACAACTCACCC. This codes for CAISESREDNSP. In full, the CDR3 is CAISESREDNSPLHF.

Points on this clone: The read finishes 3 residues shy of the CDR3 end, and the germline J gene is used to complete it. V and J are TRBV2 and TRBJ1-1; 8 bases line up with TRBD1. The trim removed 8 bases at V and 5 bases at J, leaving 7 bases unmatched. This CDR3 has 13 amino acids. The germline V gene encodes CDR1 SNHLY and CDR2 FYNNEI. This CDR3 reads CASRQDRETEAFF. Incomplete CDR3 DNA: TGTGCCAGCCGACAGGACAGGGAGACTGAA.

Comments on this clone: The read gets to within 3 residues of the CDR3 end, and the germline J gene fills in the rest. The chain has TRBV5-1 and TRBJ2-1; 11 bases agree with TRBD1. Germline V gives CDR1 SGHRS, CDR2 YFSETQ. The J segment lost 6 bases and the V segment lost 2 bases, leaving 4 bases of the junction unmatched. This CDR3 contains 15 residues. The CDR3 DNA, read in part, is TGCGCCAGCAGCTTTGGACAGGGGGCTGTCAATGAG. Amino acid sequence: CASSFGQGAVNE. The entire CDR3 is CASSFGQGAVNEQFF.